A single sample gave rise to the 14 T cell receptor beta chains below, sequenced in a study of blood T cell repertoires in COVID-19. Generated by immunoSEQ multiplex PCR, the TCRdb table keeps only in-frame clones and is missing some. Of around 370,000 clones listed, around 87% are singletons. Sequences were obtained from peripheral blood. These receptors came from a woman in her forties or fifties with COVID-19, enrolled during active disease.

The genes are TRBV6-5 and TRBJ2-5; 10 bases are a match to TRBD1. The V gene end was trimmed by 6 bases and the J gene end by 4 bases; junction bases not matched to a gene: 8. Per the germline V gene, CDR1 is MNHEY and CDR2 is SVGAGI. The CDR3 has 15 residues. CDR3 coding DNA: TGTGCCAGCAGGGGGGACAGGGGTACTGGAGAGACCCAGTACTTC. This encodes CASRGDRGTGETQYF.

This chain uses TRBV19 with TRBJ1-5; 8 nucleotides agree with TRBD1. V shed 4 bases, J shed 4 bases, and the junction held 6 bases outside the gene matches. Germline V gives CDR1 LNHDA, CDR2 SQIVND (reference sequence). The CDR3 spans 15 residues. The CDR3 DNA reads as TGTGCCAGTAGTAGGACCGGGACAGGAAATCAGCCCCAGCATTTT. This encodes CASSRTGTGNQPQHF.

The gene calls are TRBV5-1 and TRBJ1-2; D may be TRBD1 (6 bases). Germline assignment: CDR1 SGHRS and CDR2 YFSETQ. This CDR3 comprises 15 residues. Trimming cost V 4 bases and J 8 bases, with 21 bases left between them. The CDR3 spells CASSPSRGALEGYTF. The CDR3 DNA sequence: TGCGCCAGCAGCCCCTCGCGGGGGGCGTTGGAAGGCTACACCTTC.

The chain employs TRBV11-3 and TRBJ2-7, with a possible D match to TRBD1 (5 bases). Germline V CDR1 and CDR2: SGHNT, YENEEA. V was clipped by 3 bases and J by 2 bases, with 11 bases between them. There are 14 residues in the CDR3. CDR3 region: CASSFRRTTYEQYF. CDR3 bases: TGTGCCAGCAGCTTTAGGCGGACAACCTACGAGCAGTACTTC. The full variable domain, in which reference TRBV11-3 and TRBJ2-7 provide the parts outside the CDR3, is EAGVVQSPRYKIIEKKQPVAFWCNPISGHNTLYWYLQNLGQGPELLIRYENEEAVDDSQLPKDRFSAERLKGVDSTLKIQPAELGDSAVYLCASSFRRTTYEQYFGPGTRLTVT.

J is TRBJ2-7 and V is TRBV6-5, with a weak D call TRBD1 (5 bases). V was clipped by 0 bases and J by 2 bases, with 8 bases between them. The CDR3 is made up of 14 amino acids. Germline values: CDR1 MNHEY, CDR2 SVGAGI. The CDR3 DNA reads TGTGCCAGCAGTTACTCTGTGACAGCCTACGAGCAGTACTTC. Translation: CASSYSVTAYEQYF.

The rearrangement links TRBV3-1 (or the pseudogene TRBV3-2) to TRBJ2-7, with 9 bases aligning to TRBD1. In germline, CDR1 is LGHDT, CDR2 YNNKEL (reference sequence). CDR3 length: 15 amino acids. The trim removed 6 bases at V and 3 bases at J, leaving 9 bases unmatched. The CDR3 DNA is TGTGCCAGCAGTGGGGGACAGGGAGAGAGCTACGAGCAGTACTTC. It encodes CASSGGQGESYEQYF.

The CDR3 region has the DNA TGTGCCTGGAGAAAGGGGGGCAATCAGCCCCAGCATTTT. Residues: CAWRKGGNQPQHF. The rearrangement links TRBV30 to TRBJ1-5, with D possibly TRBD1 on 6 matching bases. The CDR3 runs to 13 residues. V was clipped by 3 bases and J by 2 bases, with 8 bases between them. Germline CDR1 is GTSNPN and CDR2 is SVGIG (reference sequence).

The chain recombines TRBV29-1 with TRBJ1-2; D perhaps matches TRBD1 (5 bases). Trimming stripped 0 bases from V and 5 bases from J, with 13 bases between. This CDR3 contains 14 residues. Germline CDR1 SQVTM, CDR2 ANQGSEA. The CDR3 region has the DNA TGCAGCGTTGAAGATAGGACAAATCTGTATGGCTACACCTTC. Amino acid sequence: CSVEDRTNLYGYTF.

The J gene is TRBJ2-1, the V gene TRBV5-6; D is uncertain. There are 12 residues in the CDR3. From germline, CDR1 is SGHDT and CDR2 YYEEEE. With 3 bases removed from V and 2 bases from J, the gap between germline ends came to 3 bases. CDR3 amino acids: CASSSTYNEQFF. As DNA, the CDR3 is TGTGCCAGCAGCTCCACCTACAATGAGCAGTTCTTC.

This clone showed up just a few times. Written as DNA, the CDR3 is TGTGCCTGGAGTGTCTCCGGGCCAGGGGGCCAGCCCCAGCATTTT. Its translation: CAWSVSGPGGQPQHF. The chain has TRBV30 and TRBJ1-5, with 8 bases aligning to TRBD1. The CDR3 has 15 residues. Germline assignment: CDR1 GTSNPN and CDR2 SVGIG (reference sequence). Trimming took 0 bases from V and 7 from J; bases not matched to a gene: 8.

This chain connects TRBV5-1 to TRBJ2-1; 13 bases fit TRBD2. Germline loops: CDR1 SGHRS, CDR2 YFSETQ. The CDR3 has 18 amino acids. V lost 2 bases and J lost 10; bases outside the gene matches: 15. The CDR3 loop reads CASSFALIGLAGVPEQFF. DNA of the CDR3: TGCGCCAGCAGCTTTGCCCTGATTGGACTAGCGGGAGTCCCGGAGCAGTTCTTC.

This clone has a single count. The chain carries TRBV25-1 and TRBJ2-1; tentatively, D is TRBD1 (5 bases). Germline assignment: CDR1 MGHDK and CDR2 SYGVNS. V lost 2 bases and J 3 bases, leaving 11 bases between the germline ends. CDR3 length: 15 residues. The CDR3 DNA reads TGTGCCAGCAGTGAAGCGGCAGGGTACTACAATGAGCAGTTCTTC. This translates into CASSEAAGYYNEQFF.

The genes are TRBV24-1 and TRBJ1-1; 9 nucleotides match TRBD1. The junction had 3 bases not matched to a gene; V was cut back by 2 bases and J by 3 bases. The CDR3 is 15 residues long. Germline CDR1 KGHDR, CDR2 SFDVKD. The chain's CDR3 is CATSDSRTGDTEAFF. The CDR3 coding sequence is TGTGCCACCAGTGATTCTCGGACAGGGGACACTGAAGCTTTCTTT.

V is TRBV7-2 and J is TRBJ1-5; 8 bases are a match to TRBD1. The trim removed 6 bases at V and 1 base at J, leaving 5 bases unmatched. Germline V lookup: CDR1 SGHTA, CDR2 FQGNSA. This CDR3 spans 15 amino acids. The CDR3 DNA follows: TGTGCCAGCAGACGGACAGGGACAAGCAATCAGCCCCAGCATTTT. Translation: CASRRTGTSNQPQHF.